These 23 T cell receptor beta chains were sequenced from one sample in a study of shared clonotypes between healthy human individuals. The repertoire was sequenced with immunoSEQ multiplex PCR; TCRdb's copy has only in-frame clones and lacks some. The table records roughly 2.4 million clones, approximately 96% of them present only once. The source material was naive CD4+ T cells sorted from blood. Subset: CD45RA+ positively selected. The receptors stem from a man aged 18 to 30 in good health.

This chain joins TRBV4-3 and TRBJ2-5; D remains ambiguous. CDR3 length: 13 amino acids. Looked up from germline, CDR1 is LGHNA and CDR2 is YSLEER. Trimming left V 4 bases short and J 2 bases short, with 8 bases between. The CDR3 DNA sequence: TGCGCCAGCAGCCTTAGGAGACAAGAGACCCAGTACTTC. Its translation: CASSLRRQETQYF.

V gene TRBV6-1 combines with J gene TRBJ2-3; D is undetermined. Germline V gene data show CDR1 as MNHNS and CDR2 as SASEGT. The CDR3 is 10 residues long. The V end was cut by 7 bases, the J end by 4 bases, with 3 bases between. In nucleotides, the CDR3 is TGTGCCAGCAAATCAGATACGCAGTATTTT. Residues: CASKSDTQYF.

This rearrangement joins TRBV9 to TRBJ1-2, with 7 bases fitting TRBD1. Germline values: CDR1 SGDLS, CDR2 YYNGEE. Trimming took 4 bases from V and 9 from J; bases not matched to a gene: 12. The length of the CDR3 is 14 residues. CDR3 sequence reads: CASSPQTGIVRYTF. The CDR3 DNA sequence: TGTGCCAGCAGCCCCCAGACAGGGATAGTTCGCTACACCTTC.

The CDR3 DNA reads as TGCGCCAGCAGCCAAGGTCAGGGGGGGATACAAGAGACCCAGTACTTC. Its translation is CASSQGQGGIQETQYF. The chain has TRBV4-1 and TRBJ2-5, with D tentatively TRBD1 or TRBD2 (7 bases each). The CDR3 covers 16 residues. Between the trimmed V and J ends, which lost 1 base and 2 bases, there was a span of 14 bases. Germline CDR1 is MGHRA and CDR2 is YSYEKL.

The chain is built from TRBV9 and TRBJ1-4; weak D call: TRBD1 (5 bases). The germline V gene has CDR1 SGDLS and CDR2 YYNGEE. Trimming took off 4 bases at V and 6 bases at J, with 16 bases between the two ends. This CDR3 region has 15 residues. The chain's CDR3 is CASSSQGLGDEKLFF. The CDR3 DNA follows: TGTGCCAGCAGCTCCCAGGGCTTAGGGGATGAAAAACTGTTTTTT. Full variable domain (outside the CDR3, taken from reference TRBV9 and TRBJ1-4): DSGVTQTPKHLITATGQRVTLRCSPRSGDLSVYWYQQSLDQGLQFLIQYYNGEERAKGNILERFSAQQFPDLHSELNLSSLELGDSALYFCASSSQGLGDEKLFFGSGTQLSVL.

This rearrangement joins TRBV14 to TRBJ1-1; no reliable D call. The germline V and J ends were trimmed by 2 bases and 0 bases, with 1 base remaining between them. Germline lookup yields CDR1 SGHDN and CDR2 FVKESK. This CDR3 is 12 amino acids long. CDR3 amino acids: CASSQLNTEAFF. CDR3 in DNA: TGTGCCAGCAGCCAATTGAACACTGAAGCTTTCTTT.

The chain employs TRBV2 and TRBJ2-1, with a weak D call TRBD2 (5 bases). Germline V gene data show CDR1 as SNHLY and CDR2 as FYNNEI. CDR3 size: 16 residues. Deletions cut 6 bases from V and 0 bases from J, with 15 bases between. CDR3 protein: CASSHSSVYSYNEQFF. As DNA, the CDR3 is TGTGCCAGCAGCCACAGTAGCGTGTACTCCTACAATGAGCAGTTCTTC. Looking up the rest from reference TRBV2 and TRBJ2-1 gives the full variable domain: EPEVTQTPSHQVTQMGQEVILRCVPISNHLYFYWYRQILGQKVEFLVSFYNNEISEKSEIFDDQFSVERPDGSNFTLKIRSTKLEDSAMYFCASSHSSVYSYNEQFFGPGTRLTVL.

The chain links TRBV9 to TRBJ1-4; TRBD1 might be the D (5 bases). Germline values: CDR1 SGDLS, CDR2 YYNGEE. The CDR3 has 15 amino acids. V lost 0 bases and J 5 bases, leaving 11 bases between the germline ends. The CDR3 region is CASSVARGLNEKLFF. CDR3 sequence (DNA): TGTGCCAGCAGCGTAGCTAGGGGACTCAATGAAAAACTGTTTTTT.

Comments on this clone: The sample holds other DNA sequences that translate to the same CDR3. The chain uses TRBV10-3 and TRBJ2-3; unclear D gene. There are 11 residues in the CDR3. V lost 6 bases and J lost 3, with 4 bases in between. Looked up from germline, CDR1 is ENHRY and CDR2 is SYGVKD. CDR3 DNA sequence: TGTGCCATCAGCGCTACAGATACGCAGTATTTT. Its protein product is CAISATDTQYF.

The gene calls are TRBV30 and TRBJ2-2; D is unresolved. Germline assignment: CDR1 GTSNPN and CDR2 SVGIG (reference sequence). This CDR3 has 15 amino acids. Trimming pared 0 bases from V and 4 bases from J, leaving 12 bases between. CDR3 sequence reads: CAWSVRPDSTGELFF. The CDR3 coding sequence is TGTGCCTGGAGTGTACGACCGGATTCCACCGGGGAGCTGTTTTTT. Together with reference TRBV30 and TRBJ2-2, the CDR3 gives the full variable domain: SQTIHQWPATLVQPVGSPLSLECTVEGTSNPNLYWYRQAAGRGLQLLFYSVGIGQISSEVPQNLSASRPQDRQFILSSKKLLLSDSGFYLCAWSVRPDSTGELFFGEGSRLTVL.

The genes are TRBV11-3 and TRBJ1-1; D unresolved. This CDR3 is built from 12 residues. Germline CDR1 SGHNT, CDR2 YENEEA. V was trimmed by 5 bases and J by 3 bases, leaving 7 bases between them. This chain's CDR3 is CASSIGDTEAFF. CDR3 nucleotide sequence: TGTGCCAGCAGCATCGGCGACACTGAAGCTTTCTTT.

The chain employs TRBV2 and TRBJ2-7; 8 bases line up with TRBD1. The V segment lost 5 bases and the J segment 7 bases; nucleotides outside the gene matches: 1. This CDR3 has 11 residues. The V gene's germline CDR1 is SNHLY and CDR2 FYNNEI. CDR3 residues: CASSYRGEQYF. The DNA for the CDR3 is TGTGCCAGCAGTTACAGGGGGGAGCAGTACTTC.

This chain uses TRBV30 with TRBJ1-3, with D perhaps matching TRBD1 (6 bases). This CDR3 is 15 amino acids long. V was clipped by 3 bases and J by 0 bases, with 12 bases between them. Germline CDR1 and CDR2: GTSNPN and SVGIG (reference sequence). The chain's CDR3 is CAWSGQLISGNTIYF. The CDR3 nucleotides read TGTGCCTGGAGCGGACAGCTAATCTCTGGAAACACCATATATTTT.

The gene calls are TRBV5-1 and TRBJ1-3; D perhaps matches TRBD1 (6 bases). CDR3 length: 15 amino acids. CDR1 is SGHRS and CDR2 is YFSETQ in the germline V gene. Trimming took 4 bases from V and 1 from J, leaving 12 bases between them. The CDR3 coding sequence is TGCGCCAGCAGCCTTATGGACAGTTCTGGAAACACCATATATTTT. Protein sequence: CASSLMDSSGNTIYF.

The chain couples TRBV10-3 to TRBJ1-4, with D possibly TRBD1 on 5 matching bases. CDR3 length: 14 amino acids. In germline, CDR1 is ENHRY, CDR2 SYGVKD. The germline V and J ends were trimmed by 3 bases and 8 bases, with 13 bases remaining between them. The CDR3 sequence: CAISDPREGEKLFF. The CDR3 bases are TGTGCCATCAGTGATCCCAGGGAAGGCGAAAAACTGTTTTTT.

The chain is built from TRBV7-3 and TRBJ2-2; either TRBD1 or TRBD2 may supply D (6 bases each). The length of the CDR3 is 17 residues. Germline CDR1 is SGHTA and CDR2 is FQGTGA. V gave up 2 bases and J gave up 7 bases, with 20 bases separating them. The CDR3: CASSLSGPGAGHGELFF. In nucleotides, the CDR3 is TGTGCCAGCAGCTTATCGGGACCGGGGGCCGGTCACGGGGAGCTGTTTTTT.

Notes on this clone: Within the sample, other DNA sequences also encode this same CDR3. This rearrangement joins TRBV29-1 to TRBJ2-2, with 10 bases aligning to TRBD1. CDR3 length equals 13 residues. Trimming took 6 bases from V and 3 from J; bases not matched to a gene: 1. Germline V lookup: CDR1 SQVTM, CDR2 ANQGSEA. CDR3 DNA: TGCAGCGTAGACAGGGGGCACACCGGGGAGCTGTTTTTT. Translating it yields CSVDRGHTGELFF.

The chain uses TRBV4-3 and TRBJ2-1; 8 positions match TRBD2. The CDR3 length is 15 residues. Looked up from germline, CDR1 is LGHNA and CDR2 is YSLEER. The ends lost 2 bases at V and 4 bases at J; junction bases unmatched: 4. The CDR3 region has the DNA TGCGCCAGCAGCCAACTGGGACTAGATTACAATGAGCAGTTCTTC. Its protein is CASSQLGLDYNEQFF.

This chain links TRBV7-9 with TRBJ2-6; D remains ambiguous. Germline V gives CDR1 SEHNR, CDR2 FQNEAQ (reference sequence). The CDR3 extends over 15 amino acids. The V end lost 1 base, the J end lost 0 bases, and 4 bases lay between the germline ends. CDR3 sequence (DNA): TGTGCCAGCAGCTTAGTCCCCTCTGGGGCCAACGTCCTGACTTTC. Translated, it gives CASSLVPSGANVLTF.

The chain links TRBV10-3 to TRBJ1-1; maybe TRBD1 (6 bases). The germline V and J ends were trimmed by 7 bases and 8 bases, with 20 bases remaining between them. The CDR3 contains 14 residues. Germline V gives CDR1 ENHRY, CDR2 SYGVKD. In nucleotides, the CDR3 is TGTGCCATCACTAGAGGGGTGGGGGGCGTCGAAGCTTTCTTT. This gives the protein CAITRGVGGVEAFF.

V gene TRBV5-1 combines with J gene TRBJ1-6; the match to TRBD1 covers 7 bases. Germline trimming cut 0 bases from V and 5 bases from J; bases unmatched to any gene: 5. The CDR3 length is 16 residues. Germline V gene sequence: CDR1 SGHRS, CDR2 YFSETQ. The DNA for the CDR3 is TGCGCCAGCAGCTTGGTAGGGGGCGCGGATAATTCACCCCTCCACTTT. Translation: CASSLVGGADNSPLHF.

V gene TRBV5-4 combines with J gene TRBJ1-6; possible D gene TRBD1, 6 bases. This CDR3 contains 16 residues. From germline, CDR1 is SGHNT and CDR2 YYREEE (reference sequence). The V end was cut by 0 bases, the J end by 9 bases, with 16 bases between. The CDR3 sequence: CASSLGGSGAGSPLHF. The CDR3 DNA reads TGTGCCAGCAGCTTGGGAGGTTCGGGGGCTGGTTCACCCCTCCACTTT.

The V call is TRBV18, the J call TRBJ1-2; possibly TRBD1 for D (6 bases). Germline CDR1 reads KGHSH; CDR2 reads LQKENI. The CDR3 loop spans 16 amino acids. Trimming stripped 3 bases from V and 1 base from J, with 15 bases between. The CDR3 DNA is TGTGCCAGCTCACCCTTAGGACAGAACAATAACTATGGCTACACCTTC. Translating it yields CASSPLGQNNNYGYTF.